The entry below gives a single TCR beta chain sequence along with its context. Antigen: not known. Trimming cost V 3 bases and J 9 bases, with 21 bases left between them. CDR1 is DFQATT, CDR2 SNEGSKA, per germline (reference sequence). This CDR3 has 14 residues. Time point indicated: newly diagnosed GD, antithyroid drugs for less than 3 months. PBMC RNA was the source of the TCR library. These data are taken from a study of regulatory T cells in long-lasting Graves disease. Study observations and caveats: Public clonotype sharing was higher in persistent than newly diagnosed patients.

Both iRepertoire HTBI primers and Arm-PCR of CDR3 regions were used to build the TCR beta libraries. TCRdb re-derived calls from the multiplex PCR reads in MiXCR, one entry per CDR3 protein. The sample contains about 540,000 distinct CDR3 sequences, approximately 15% of which appear only once. The data also belong to a second study, concerning T cells in Graves' hyperthyroidism and ophthalmopathy. That source reports: No progression to ophthalmopathy during 18 months of follow-up defined stable disease. Clinical symptoms, serum thyroxine and TRAb, thyroid ultrasound and orbital computed tomography were used for the diagnoses.

The clonotype originates from a man aged 25-45 years with Graves disease. This chain joins TRBV20-1 and TRBJ2-7; a possible D gene is TRBD2 (6 bases). The sequencing used peripheral blood mononuclear cells (PBMCs), collected at new diagnosis, from a patient treated with antithyroid drugs. CDR3 coding DNA: TGCAGTGCTAGTGTCGGGACTGGCAAAGGATTGCAGTACTTC. This translates into CSASVGTGKGLQYF.